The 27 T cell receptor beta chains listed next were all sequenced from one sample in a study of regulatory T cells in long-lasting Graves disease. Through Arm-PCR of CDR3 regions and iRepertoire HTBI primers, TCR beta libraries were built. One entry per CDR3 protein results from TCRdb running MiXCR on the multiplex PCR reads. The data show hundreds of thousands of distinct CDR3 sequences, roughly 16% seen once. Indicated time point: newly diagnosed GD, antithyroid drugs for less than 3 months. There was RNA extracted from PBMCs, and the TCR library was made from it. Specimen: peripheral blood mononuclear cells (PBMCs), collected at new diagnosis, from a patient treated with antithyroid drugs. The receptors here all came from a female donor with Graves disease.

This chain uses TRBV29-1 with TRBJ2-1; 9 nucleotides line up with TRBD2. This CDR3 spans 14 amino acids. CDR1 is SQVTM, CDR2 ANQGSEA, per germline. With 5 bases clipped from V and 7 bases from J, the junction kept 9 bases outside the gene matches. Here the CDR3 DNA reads TGCAGCGTTCAGGGCGGGAGGGGAAGTAATGAGCAGTTCTTC. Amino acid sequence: CSVQGGRGSNEQFF.

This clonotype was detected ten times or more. CDR3 protein: CASSLEPDTYNEQFF. For the CDR3, the DNA is TGTGCCAGCAGCTTGGAGCCCGACACATACAATGAGCAGTTCTTC. The chain uses TRBV5-4 and TRBJ2-1; D uncertain. Trimming stripped 0 bases from V and 4 bases from J, with 11 bases between. This CDR3 is built from 15 residues. Germline V CDR1 and CDR2: SGHNT, YYREEE (reference sequence).

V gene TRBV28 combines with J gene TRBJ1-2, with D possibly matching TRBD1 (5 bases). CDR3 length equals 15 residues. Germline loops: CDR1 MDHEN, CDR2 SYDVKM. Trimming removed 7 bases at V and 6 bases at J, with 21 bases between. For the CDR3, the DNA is TGTGCCAGCACCACGAAATCGGGACCCGGCCATGGCTACACCTTC. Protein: CASTTKSGPGHGYTF.

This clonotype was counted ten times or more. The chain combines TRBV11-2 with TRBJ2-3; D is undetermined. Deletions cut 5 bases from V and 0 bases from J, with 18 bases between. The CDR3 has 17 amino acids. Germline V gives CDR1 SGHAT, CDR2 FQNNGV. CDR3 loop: CASSLVPLGRSTDTQYF. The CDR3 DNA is TGTGCCAGCAGCCTAGTCCCCCTCGGTCGTAGCACAGATACGCAGTATTTT.

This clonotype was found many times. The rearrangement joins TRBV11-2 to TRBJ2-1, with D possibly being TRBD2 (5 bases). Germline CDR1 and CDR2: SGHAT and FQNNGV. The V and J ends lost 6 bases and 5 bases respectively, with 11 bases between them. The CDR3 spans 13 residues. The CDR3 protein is CASRLSGDNEQFF. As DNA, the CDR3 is TGTGCCAGCAGACTTTCCGGGGACAATGAGCAGTTCTTC. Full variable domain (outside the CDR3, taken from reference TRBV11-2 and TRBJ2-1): EAGVAQSPRYKIIEKRQSVAFWCNPISGHATLYWYQQILGQGPKLLIQFQNNGVVDDSQLPKDRFSAERLKGVDSTLKIQPAKLEDSAVYLCASRLSGDNEQFFGPGTRLTVL.

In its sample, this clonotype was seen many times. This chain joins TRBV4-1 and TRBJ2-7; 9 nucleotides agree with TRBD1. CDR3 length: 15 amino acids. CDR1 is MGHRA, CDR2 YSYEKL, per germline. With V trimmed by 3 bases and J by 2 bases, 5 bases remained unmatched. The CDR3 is CASSHPGQGTYEQYF. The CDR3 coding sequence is TGCGCCAGCAGCCACCCAGGACAGGGGACCTACGAGCAGTACTTC.

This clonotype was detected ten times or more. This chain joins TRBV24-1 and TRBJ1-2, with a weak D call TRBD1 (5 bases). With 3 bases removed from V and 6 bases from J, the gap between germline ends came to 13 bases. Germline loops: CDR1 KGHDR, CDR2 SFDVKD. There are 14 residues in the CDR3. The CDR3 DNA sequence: TGTGCCACCAGTGATCCATCCAGGGCCCATGGCTACACCTTC. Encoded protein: CATSDPSRAHGYTF.

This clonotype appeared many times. The chain's CDR3 is CASSPGRGWPQHF. The CDR3 DNA sequence: TGTGCCAGCAGCCCGGGACGGGGATGGCCCCAGCATTTT. The rearrangement joins TRBV6-1 to TRBJ1-5; D possibly corresponds to TRBD1 (5 bases). The CDR3 length is 13 residues. Germline CDR1 and CDR2: MNHNS and SASEGT. V gave up 6 bases and J gave up 9 bases, with 15 bases separating them.

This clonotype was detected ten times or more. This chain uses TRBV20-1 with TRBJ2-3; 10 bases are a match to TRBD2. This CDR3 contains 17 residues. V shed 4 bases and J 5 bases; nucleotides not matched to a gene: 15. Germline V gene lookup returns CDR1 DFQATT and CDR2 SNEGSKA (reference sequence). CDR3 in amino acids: CSATPDPSGRGGDTQYF. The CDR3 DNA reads TGCAGTGCTACCCCCGACCCCAGCGGGAGGGGGGGAGATACGCAGTATTTT.

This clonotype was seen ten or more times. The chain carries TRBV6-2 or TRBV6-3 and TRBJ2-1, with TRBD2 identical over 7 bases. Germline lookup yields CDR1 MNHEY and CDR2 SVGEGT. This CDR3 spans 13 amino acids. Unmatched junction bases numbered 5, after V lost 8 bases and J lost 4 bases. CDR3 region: CASGQRGYNEQFF. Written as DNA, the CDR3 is TGTGCCAGCGGTCAGCGGGGTTACAATGAGCAGTTCTTC.

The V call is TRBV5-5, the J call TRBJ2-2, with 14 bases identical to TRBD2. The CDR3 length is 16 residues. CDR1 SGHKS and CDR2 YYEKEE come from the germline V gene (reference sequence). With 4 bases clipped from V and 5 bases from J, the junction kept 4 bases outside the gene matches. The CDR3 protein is CASSQGLAGDTGELFF. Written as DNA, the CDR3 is TGTGCCAGCAGCCAGGGACTAGCGGGGGATACCGGGGAGCTGTTTTTT.

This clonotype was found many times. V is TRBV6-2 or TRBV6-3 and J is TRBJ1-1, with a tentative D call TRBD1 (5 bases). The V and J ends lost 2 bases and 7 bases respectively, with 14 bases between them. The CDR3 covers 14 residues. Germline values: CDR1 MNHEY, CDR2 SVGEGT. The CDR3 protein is CASSYNFRAGEAFF. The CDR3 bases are TGTGCCAGCAGTTACAATTTCAGGGCGGGTGAAGCTTTCTTT.

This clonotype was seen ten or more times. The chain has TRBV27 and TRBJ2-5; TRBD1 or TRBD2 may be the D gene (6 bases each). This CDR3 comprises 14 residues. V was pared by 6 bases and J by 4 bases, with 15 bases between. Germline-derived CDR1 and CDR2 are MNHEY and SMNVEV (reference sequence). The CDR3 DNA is TGTGCCAGCAGCCGGGAGCCGGGGGCAGAGACCCAGTACTTC. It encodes CASSREPGAETQYF.

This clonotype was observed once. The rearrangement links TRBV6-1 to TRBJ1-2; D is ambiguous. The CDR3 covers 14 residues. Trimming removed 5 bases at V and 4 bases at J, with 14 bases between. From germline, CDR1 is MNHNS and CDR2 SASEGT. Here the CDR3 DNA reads TGTGCCAGCAGTCCCTCACGGGGTCCCTATGGCTACACCTTC. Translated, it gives CASSPSRGPYGYTF.

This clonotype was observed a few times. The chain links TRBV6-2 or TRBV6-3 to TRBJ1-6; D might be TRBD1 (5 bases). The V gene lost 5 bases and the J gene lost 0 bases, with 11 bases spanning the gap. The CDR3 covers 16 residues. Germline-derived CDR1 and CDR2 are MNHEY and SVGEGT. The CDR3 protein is CASSHGTFSYNSPLHF. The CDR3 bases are TGTGCCAGCAGTCACGGGACTTTCTCCTATAATTCACCCCTCCACTTT.

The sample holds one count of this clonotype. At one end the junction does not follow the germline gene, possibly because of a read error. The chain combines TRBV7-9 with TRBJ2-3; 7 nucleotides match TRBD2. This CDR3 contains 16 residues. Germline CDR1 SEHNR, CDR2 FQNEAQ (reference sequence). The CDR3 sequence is CVSSPQELREWDTQYF. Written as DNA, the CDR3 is TGTGTCAGCAGCCCCCAAGAGCTGCGGGAGTGGGATACGCAGTATTTT.

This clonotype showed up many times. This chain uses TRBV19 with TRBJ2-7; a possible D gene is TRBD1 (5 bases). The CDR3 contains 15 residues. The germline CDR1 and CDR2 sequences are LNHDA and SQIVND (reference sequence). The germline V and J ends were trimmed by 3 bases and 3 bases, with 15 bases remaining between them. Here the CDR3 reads CASSILPDSNYEQYF. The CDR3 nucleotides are TGTGCCAGTAGTATTCTTCCAGACAGTAACTACGAGCAGTACTTC.

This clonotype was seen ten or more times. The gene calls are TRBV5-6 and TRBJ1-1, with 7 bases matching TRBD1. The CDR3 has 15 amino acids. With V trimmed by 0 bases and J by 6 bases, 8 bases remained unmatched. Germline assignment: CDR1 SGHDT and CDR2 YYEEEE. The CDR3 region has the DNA TGTGCCAGCAGCTTGGATTATCAGGGGGAAGCTGAAGCTTTCTTT. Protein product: CASSLDYQGEAEAFF.

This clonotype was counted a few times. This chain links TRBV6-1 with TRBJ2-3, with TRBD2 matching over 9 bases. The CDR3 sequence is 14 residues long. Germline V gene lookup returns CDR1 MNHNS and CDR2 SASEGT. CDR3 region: CAILRGGSTDTQYF. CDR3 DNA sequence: TGTGCGATTTTGCGGGGGGGTAGCACAGATACGCAGTATTTT.

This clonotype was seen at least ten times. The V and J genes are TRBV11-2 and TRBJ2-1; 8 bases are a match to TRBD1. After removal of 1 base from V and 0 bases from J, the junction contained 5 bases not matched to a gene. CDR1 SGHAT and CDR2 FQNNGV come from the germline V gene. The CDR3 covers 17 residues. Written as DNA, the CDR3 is TGTGCCAGCAGCTTAGCGGGACAGGCGAGCTCCTACAATGAGCAGTTCTTC. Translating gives CASSLAGQASSYNEQFF.

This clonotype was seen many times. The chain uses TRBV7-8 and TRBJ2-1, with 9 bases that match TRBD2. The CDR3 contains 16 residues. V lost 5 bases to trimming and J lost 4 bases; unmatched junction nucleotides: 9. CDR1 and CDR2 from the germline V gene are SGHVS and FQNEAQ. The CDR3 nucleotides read TGTGCCAGCAGCGCAGGAATGGCGGGAGGGTACAATGAGCAGTTCTTC. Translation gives CASSAGMAGGYNEQFF.

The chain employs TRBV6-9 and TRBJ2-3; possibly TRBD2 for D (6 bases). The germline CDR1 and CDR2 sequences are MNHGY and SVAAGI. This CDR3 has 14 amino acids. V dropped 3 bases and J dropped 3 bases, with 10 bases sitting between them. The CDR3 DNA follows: TGTGCCAGCAGTTACGGGGGTGAGACAGATACGCAGTATTTT. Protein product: CASSYGGETDTQYF.

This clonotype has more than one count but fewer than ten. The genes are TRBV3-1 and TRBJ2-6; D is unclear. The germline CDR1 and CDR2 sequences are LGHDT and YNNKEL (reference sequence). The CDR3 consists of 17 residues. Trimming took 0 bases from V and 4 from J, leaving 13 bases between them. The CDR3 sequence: CASSQDFSPLGANVLTF. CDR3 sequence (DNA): TGTGCCAGCAGCCAAGATTTTAGTCCCCTGGGGGCCAACGTCCTGACTTTC.

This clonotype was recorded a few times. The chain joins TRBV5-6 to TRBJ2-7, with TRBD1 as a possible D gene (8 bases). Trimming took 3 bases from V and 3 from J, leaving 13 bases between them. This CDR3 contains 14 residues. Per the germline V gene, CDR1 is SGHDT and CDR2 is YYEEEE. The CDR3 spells CASSYRGGDYEQYF. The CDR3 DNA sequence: TGTGCCAGCAGCTACAGGGGGGGGGACTACGAGCAGTACTTC. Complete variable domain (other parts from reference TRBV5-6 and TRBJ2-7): DAGVTQSPTHLIKTRGQQVTLRCSPKSGHDTVSWYQQALGQGPQFIFQYYEEEERQRGNFPDRFSGHQFPNYSSELNVNALLLGDSALYLCASSYRGGDYEQYFGPGTRLTVT.

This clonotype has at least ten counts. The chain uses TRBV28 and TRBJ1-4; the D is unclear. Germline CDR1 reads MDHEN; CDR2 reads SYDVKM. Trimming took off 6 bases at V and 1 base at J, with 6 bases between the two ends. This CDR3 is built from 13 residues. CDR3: CASRSGTNEKLFF. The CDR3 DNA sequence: TGTGCCAGCAGGTCGGGAACTAATGAAAAACTGTTTTTT.

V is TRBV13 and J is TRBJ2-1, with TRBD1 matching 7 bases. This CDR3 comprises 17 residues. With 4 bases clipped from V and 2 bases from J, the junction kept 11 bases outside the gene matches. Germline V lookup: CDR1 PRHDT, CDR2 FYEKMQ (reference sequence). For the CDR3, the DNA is TGTGCCAGCAGCTCGATCCGGGACAGTTTAACCTACAATGAGCAGTTCTTC. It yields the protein CASSSIRDSLTYNEQFF. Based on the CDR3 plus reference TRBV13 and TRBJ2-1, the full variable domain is AAGVIQSPRHLIKEKRETATLKCYPIPRHDTVYWYQQGPGQDPQFLISFYEKMQSDKGSIPDRFSAQQFSDYHSELNMSSLELGDSALYFCASSSIRDSLTYNEQFFGPGTRLTVL.

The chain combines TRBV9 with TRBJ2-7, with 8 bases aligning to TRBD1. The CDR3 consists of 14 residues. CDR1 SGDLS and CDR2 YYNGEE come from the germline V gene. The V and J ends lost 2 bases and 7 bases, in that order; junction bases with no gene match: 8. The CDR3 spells CASSVSGGWREQYF. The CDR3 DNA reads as TGTGCCAGCAGCGTTTCAGGGGGCTGGAGGGAGCAGTACTTC.